Each of the 14 T cell receptor beta chains below was sequenced from the same sample in a study of blood T cell repertoires in COVID-19. Clones were sequenced by immunoSEQ multiplex PCR, and TCRdb holds only the in-frame ones, with some missing. The sample includes 150,000 or so clones, around 83% seen only once; the top ten take 7% to 10%. Sequenced: peripheral blood. The receptors stem from a woman in her sixties with acute or convalescent COVID-19.

The gene calls are TRBV6-5 and TRBJ1-1; D is perhaps TRBD1 (5 bases). The germline V gene encodes CDR1 MNHEY and CDR2 SVGAGI. V dropped 7 bases and J dropped 4 bases, with 19 bases sitting between them. The length of the CDR3 is 15 residues. CDR3 coding DNA: TGTGCCAGCATGTCCCTAGTAGCGGGGCCCACTGAAGCTTTCTTT. This translates into CASMSLVAGPTEAFF.

This clone appeared a few times. The chain links TRBV6-2 or TRBV6-3 to TRBJ2-5; D is unclear. Trimming took off 2 bases at V and 1 base at J, with 23 bases between the two ends. In germline, CDR1 is MNHEY, CDR2 SVGEGT. This CDR3 has 19 residues. CDR3 DNA: TGTGCCAGCAGTTACGTAACAGTCACGCGATTTAGGCCCCAAGAGACCCAGTACTTC. It codes for CASSYVTVTRFRPQETQYF.

The chain has TRBV28 and TRBJ2-6; 7 bases match TRBD1. J was trimmed by 2 bases and V by 4 bases; bases with no gene match: 2. This CDR3 region has 15 residues. CDR1 and CDR2 (germline): MDHEN, SYDVKM. CDR3 coding DNA: TGTGCCAGCAGTTCCCAGGGGGCTGGGGCCAACGTCCTGACTTTC. Translated: CASSSQGAGANVLTF.

This chain links TRBV19 with TRBJ2-2, with TRBD2 matching over 11 bases. V was pared by 11 bases and J by 7 bases, with 12 bases of the junction left unmatched. Germline V gene lookup returns CDR1 LNHDA and CDR2 SQIVND (reference sequence). The CDR3 loop spans 15 amino acids. Here the CDR3 reads CAVSSGGTWGGELFF. The CDR3 coding sequence is TGTGCCGTTTCTAGCGGGGGGACATGGGGCGGGGAGCTGTTTTTT.

The rearrangement links TRBV18 to TRBJ2-5; the D is unclear. This CDR3 region has 15 residues. Trimming stripped 1 base from V and 0 bases from J, with 9 bases between. Germline values: CDR1 KGHSH, CDR2 LQKENI. DNA of the CDR3: TGTGCCAGCTCACCACGGTCAGGTCACCAAGAGACCCAGTACTTC. Translation: CASSPRSGHQETQYF.

The V and J genes are TRBV5-1 and TRBJ1-1; TRBD1 might be the D (6 bases). Germline lookup yields CDR1 SGHRS and CDR2 YFSETQ. The CDR3 sequence is 15 residues long. The V end lost 0 bases, the J end lost 1 base, and 10 bases lay between the germline ends. The CDR3 nucleotides read TGCGCCAGCAGCTTGGATTCAGGGGCGAACACTGAAGCTTTCTTT. Amino acid sequence: CASSLDSGANTEAFF.

The chain couples TRBV30 to TRBJ1-2; perhaps TRBD1 as D (6 bases). The CDR3 consists of 14 residues. V lost 2 bases to trimming and J lost 8 bases, with 18 bases between them. Germline V gene lookup returns CDR1 GTSNPN and CDR2 SVGIG (reference sequence). In DNA form, the CDR3 reads TGTGCCTGGAGTCGAATGGTGGGGGCTCAGGGCTACACCTTC. Its translation: CAWSRMVGAQGYTF.

This sequence joins TRBV5-1 and TRBJ2-5, with D possibly TRBD1 on 5 matching bases. The V gene's germline CDR1 is SGHRS and CDR2 YFSETQ. The V end lost 1 base, the J end lost 0 bases, and 7 bases lay between the germline ends. The CDR3 contains 14 residues. Written as DNA, the CDR3 is TGCGCCAGCAGCTTGAGGACAAACCAAGAGACCCAGTACTTC. Its protein is CASSLRTNQETQYF.

The rearrangement uses TRBV25-1 and TRBJ1-2, with D uncertain. The germline V and J ends were trimmed by 1 base and 5 bases, with 11 bases remaining between them. CDR3 length equals 14 residues. The germline CDR1 and CDR2 sequences are MGHDK and SYGVNS. The CDR3 DNA is TGTGCCAGCAGTGAATCGGCCGGGGTATATGGCTACACCTTC. Translating gives CASSESAGVYGYTF.

This rearrangement joins TRBV4-1 to TRBJ2-7, with 8 bases fitting TRBD2. Trimming took 2 bases from V and 5 from J; bases not matched to a gene: 8. The CDR3 is 15 residues long. CDR1 is MGHRA and CDR2 is YSYEKL in the germline V gene. The CDR3 region has the DNA TGCGCCAGCAGCCAACCCGGGAGGGCAGATAACGAGCAGTACTTC. Translated: CASSQPGRADNEQYF.

This sequence joins TRBV6-5 and TRBJ2-5, with TRBD1 as a possible D gene (6 bases). From germline, CDR1 is MNHEY and CDR2 SVGAGI. The V end was cut by 3 bases, the J end by 4 bases, with 12 bases between. This CDR3 has 14 amino acids. The CDR3 DNA reads as TGTGCCAGCAGTTATTCAGGGGCAGGAGAGACCCAGTACTTC. This codes for CASSYSGAGETQYF.

About this clone itself: Given the absence of the conserved phenylalanine or tryptophan at the CDR3 end, a read error is likely. Because the CDR3's place on the DNA is in doubt, the DNA is left out and the CDR3 is given as listed by TCRdb. The chain combines TRBV11-2 with TRBJ2-3; the D segment call TRBD2 is taken from the table without a DNA check. The CDR3 numbers 11 amino acids, ends counted. Germline V gene sequence: CDR1 SGHAT, CDR2 FQNNGV. CDR3 in amino acids: CASSLGGTSEV.

V is TRBV7-9 and J is TRBJ2-7; 14 bases align to TRBD2. V dropped 5 bases and J dropped 2; count of bases not matched to a gene: 5. There are 16 residues in the CDR3. CDR1 SEHNR and CDR2 FQNEAQ come from the germline V gene (reference sequence). The CDR3 sequence is CASSRGGLAGAYEQYF. CDR3 bases: TGTGCCAGCAGCCGAGGGGGACTAGCGGGGGCCTACGAGCAGTACTTC. Supplemented by reference TRBV7-9 and TRBJ2-7, the full variable domain reads DTGVSQNPRHKITKRGQNVTFRCDPISEHNRLYWYRQTLGQGPEFLTYFQNEAQLEKSRLLSDRFSAERPKGSFSTLEIQRTEQGDSAMYLCASSRGGLAGAYEQYFGPGTRLTVT.

The chain couples TRBV28 to TRBJ1-5; D possibly corresponds to TRBD1 (6 bases). Germline loops: CDR1 MDHEN, CDR2 SYDVKM. The CDR3 covers 13 residues. Trimming took 6 bases from V and 7 from J, leaving 13 bases between them. CDR3 amino acids: CASRQGFGQPQHF. CDR3 sequence (DNA): TGTGCCAGCAGGCAGGGGTTCGGGCAGCCCCAGCATTTT.